This TCR beta chain is from a study of cytotoxic CD8 clonotypes in ibrutinib-treated CLL. About the study: Within the patient group, eleven to twelve were relapsed/refractory and roughly 15 treatment-naive, and 17 were IGHV unmutated. Response samples were drawn at a median of approximately 11 months of treatment, range 6 to 36.

Profiling relied on immunoSEQ multiplex PCR, and the TCRdb table lists in-frame clones only, not all of them. The sample lists tens of thousands of clones, roughly nine tenths occurring once. This CDR3 region has 18 residues. Germline V CDR1 and CDR2: SGHNT, YYREEE (reference sequence). Trimming at V came to 0 bases and at J to 6 bases, leaving 6 bases not matched to a gene. The sample was PBMCs, taken after 12 months of ibrutinib treatment. The origin of this receptor is a human donor with chronic lymphocytic leukemia. This chain connects TRBV5-4 to TRBJ2-1; TRBD2 agrees at 16 bases. The CDR3 loop is CASSLVGLAGGYANEQFF. DNA of the CDR3: TGTGCCAGCAGCTTGGTGGGACTAGCGGGAGGGTATGCCAATGAGCAGTTCTTC.